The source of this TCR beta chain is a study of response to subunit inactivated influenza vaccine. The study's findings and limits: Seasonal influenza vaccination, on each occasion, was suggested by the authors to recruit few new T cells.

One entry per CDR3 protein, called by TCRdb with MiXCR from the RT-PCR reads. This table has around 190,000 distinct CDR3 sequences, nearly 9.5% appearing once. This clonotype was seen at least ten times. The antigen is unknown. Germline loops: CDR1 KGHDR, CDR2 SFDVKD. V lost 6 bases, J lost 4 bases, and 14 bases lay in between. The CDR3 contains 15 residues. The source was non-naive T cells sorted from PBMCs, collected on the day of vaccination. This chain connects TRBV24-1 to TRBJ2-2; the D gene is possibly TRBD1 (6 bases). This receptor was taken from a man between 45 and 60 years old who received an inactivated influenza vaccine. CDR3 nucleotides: TGTGCCACCAGTACCAACAGGGCCAGCACCGGGGAGCTGTTTTTT. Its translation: CATSTNRASTGELFF.